The 20 T cell receptor beta chains in this list originate from one sample, sequenced in a study of blood T cell repertoires in COVID-19. Data came from immunoSEQ multiplex PCR; TCRdb stores just in-frame clones and leaves some out. Of over 250,000 clones in the sample, less than 90% are singletons; the top ten hold 4%. Sequencing input: peripheral blood. These receptors were taken from a man aged 60-69 years who had recovered from COVID-19.

The chain carries TRBV29-1 and TRBJ1-2; the match to TRBD1 covers 7 bases. Germline CDR1 reads SQVTM; CDR2 reads ANQGSEA. The length of the CDR3 is 15 residues. V shed 0 bases, J shed 7 bases, and the junction held 11 bases outside the gene matches. CDR3 bases: TGCAGCGTTGAAGATAGGGCAGGGGGGTTTAGTGGCTACACCTTC. Amino acids: CSVEDRAGGFSGYTF.

This clone was detected only once. The CDR3 coding sequence is TGTGCCAGCAGCTTAACCCTCCCGGGTCGCGAGGGCTACACCTTC. Amino acid sequence: CASSLTLPGREGYTF. The J gene is TRBJ1-2, the V gene TRBV7-6; unclear D gene. Trimming left V 2 bases short and J 8 bases short, with 18 bases between. Germline V gene data show CDR1 as SGHVS and CDR2 as FNYEAQ. CDR3 length: 15 residues.

V gene TRBV9 combines with J gene TRBJ1-2; 7 bases map to TRBD1. Germline CDR1 reads SGDLS; CDR2 reads YYNGEE. V gave up 3 bases and J gave up 5 bases; unmatched junction bases: 10. The CDR3 totals 15 residues. The DNA of the CDR3 is TGTGCCAGCAGCGCAACTCCGGGACAGCAGTATGGCTACACCTTC. It specifies CASSATPGQQYGYTF.

The genes are TRBV7-3 and TRBJ2-2; the D gene is possibly TRBD1 (5 bases). V lost 3 bases and J 4 bases, leaving 9 bases between the germline ends. CDR1 and CDR2 (germline): SGHTA, FQGTGA. This CDR3 is 14 amino acids long. The CDR3 DNA sequence: TGTGCCAGCAGCTTGCAGGGAAGCACCGGGGAGCTGTTTTTT. Amino acid sequence: CASSLQGSTGELFF.

This chain connects TRBV19 to TRBJ1-3; 7 bases align to TRBD1. V gave up 7 bases and J gave up 0 bases; unmatched junction bases: 3. Germline loops: CDR1 LNHDA, CDR2 SQIVND (reference sequence). The CDR3 is made up of 14 amino acids. CDR3 in DNA: TGTGCCAGTATGACAGGGTACTCTGGAAACACCATATATTTT. Its protein is CASMTGYSGNTIYF.

The chain carries TRBV3-1 (or the pseudogene TRBV3-2) and TRBJ2-4, with a weak D call TRBD1 (6 bases). The V and J ends lost 2 bases and 0 bases respectively, with 8 bases between them. The CDR3 extends over 15 amino acids. CDR1 LGHDT and CDR2 YNNKEL come from the germline V gene (reference sequence). The chain's CDR3 is CASSQWTVAKNIQYF. The CDR3 DNA follows: TGTGCCAGCAGCCAATGGACAGTAGCCAAAAACATTCAGTACTTC.

This clone came up a few times. The chain combines TRBV27 with TRBJ1-2, with 8 bases fitting TRBD1. V trimming: 6 bases; J trimming: 3 bases; junction bases outside the gene matches: 9. Per the germline V gene, CDR1 is MNHEY and CDR2 is SMNVEV (reference sequence). The CDR3 has 15 amino acids. In DNA, the CDR3 is TGTGCCAGCAGGATGACAGGGGAAGGAGACTATGGCTACACCTTC. It translates to CASRMTGEGDYGYTF.

The genes are TRBV19 and TRBJ2-3; 8 bases align to TRBD2. The V segment lost 5 bases and the J segment 0 bases; nucleotides outside the gene matches: 7. The CDR3 loop spans 16 amino acids. CDR1 is LNHDA, CDR2 SQIVND, per germline (reference sequence). The CDR3 reads CASSPTGGASTDTQYF. In nucleotides, the CDR3 is TGTGCCAGTAGTCCAACCGGGGGGGCTAGCACAGATACGCAGTATTTT.

The V and J genes are TRBV14 and TRBJ2-1, with 13 bases identical to TRBD2. The V gene end was trimmed by 4 bases and the J gene end by 8 bases; junction bases not matched to a gene: 5. CDR1 SGHDN and CDR2 FVKESK come from the germline V gene. CDR3 length equals 15 residues. The CDR3 DNA reads TGTGCCAGCAGCCCAGGACTAGCGGGGGCGTATGAGCAGTTCTTC. Amino acids: CASSPGLAGAYEQFF.

The rearrangement uses TRBV2 and TRBJ1-6; 8 bases are shared with TRBD1. Trimming took 6 bases from V and 9 from J; bases not matched to a gene: 7. This CDR3 contains 14 residues. The germline CDR1 and CDR2 sequences are SNHLY and FYNNEI. CDR3 DNA sequence: TGTGCCAGCAGGGACAGGGTGGAGGGTTCACCCCTCCACTTT. This translates into CASRDRVEGSPLHF. The variable domain in full, completed from reference TRBV2 and TRBJ1-6, reads EPEVTQTPSHQVTQMGQEVILRCVPISNHLYFYWYRQILGQKVEFLVSFYNNEISEKSEIFDDQFSVERPDGSNFTLKIRSTKLEDSAMYFCASRDRVEGSPLHFGNGTRLTVT.

V and J are TRBV27 and TRBJ1-6, with 7 bases lining up with TRBD1. Trimming removed 6 bases from V and 9 bases from J; junction bases left unmatched: 5. Per the germline V gene, CDR1 is MNHEY and CDR2 is SMNVEV (reference sequence). The CDR3 loop spans 13 amino acids. The CDR3 is CASSHTGVSPLHF. The CDR3 DNA is TGTGCCAGCAGCCATACAGGGGTTTCACCCCTCCACTTT.

This chain links TRBV10-1 with TRBJ2-3, with D maybe TRBD2 (6 bases). Germline V gene sequence: CDR1 WNHNN, CDR2 SYGVQD (reference sequence). V was cut by 8 bases and J by 2 bases, with 11 bases left in between. This CDR3 is 13 amino acids long. CDR3 residues: CASRRDHTDTQYF. The DNA for the CDR3 is TGCGCCAGCCGGAGGGACCACACAGATACGCAGTATTTT.

This rearrangement joins TRBV3-1 (or the pseudogene TRBV3-2) to TRBJ1-1; 7 bases fit TRBD1. V was clipped by 1 base and J by 5 bases; unmatched bases: 7. There are 15 residues in the CDR3. Germline V gene sequence: CDR1 LGHDT, CDR2 YNNKEL (reference sequence). The chain's CDR3 is CASSQAVTGATEAFF. The CDR3 DNA follows: TGTGCCAGCAGCCAAGCCGTAACAGGGGCGACTGAAGCTTTCTTT.

This clone was seen many times. The J gene is TRBJ1-1, the V gene TRBV4-1; possibly TRBD1 for D (6 bases). CDR3 length equals 14 residues. V lost 5 bases to trimming and J lost 0 bases, with 10 bases between them. Germline CDR1 and CDR2: MGHRA and YSYEKL. CDR3 coding DNA: TGCGCCAGCAGCGGGCGGACAGTGAACACTGAAGCTTTCTTT. Translation gives CASSGRTVNTEAFF.

The rearrangement links TRBV5-1 to TRBJ1-5, with TRBD1 matching 8 bases. Trimming removed 4 bases from V and 6 bases from J; junction bases left unmatched: 9. This CDR3 is built from 15 residues. CDR1 is SGHRS and CDR2 is YFSETQ in the germline V gene. CDR3 in amino acids: CASSPGQGGGQPQHF. CDR3 sequence (DNA): TGCGCCAGCAGCCCAGGACAGGGTGGCGGTCAGCCCCAGCATTTT.

J is TRBJ1-3 and V is TRBV9; D is unclear. This CDR3 contains 16 residues. The V gene's germline CDR1 is SGDLS and CDR2 YYNGEE. With 0 bases removed from V and 0 bases from J, the gap between germline ends came to 10 bases. CDR3 loop: CASSVERVISGNTIYF. CDR3 in DNA: TGTGCCAGCAGCGTAGAGCGAGTAATCTCTGGAAACACCATATATTTT. The whole variable domain, filled in from reference TRBV9 and TRBJ1-3, reads DSGVTQTPKHLITATGQRVTLRCSPRSGDLSVYWYQQSLDQGLQFLIQYYNGEERAKGNILERFSAQQFPDLHSELNLSSLELGDSALYFCASSVERVISGNTIYFGEGSWLTVV.

The V and J genes are TRBV30 and TRBJ2-7; the match to TRBD1 covers 7 bases. CDR1 is GTSNPN, CDR2 SVGIG, per germline (reference sequence). The length of the CDR3 is 13 residues. With 5 bases clipped from V and 1 base from J, the junction kept 5 bases outside the gene matches. The CDR3 loop is CAWGRTGSYEQYF. DNA for the CDR3: TGTGCCTGGGGACGGACAGGATCCTACGAGCAGTACTTC. The full variable domain, its missing parts supplied by reference TRBV30 and TRBJ2-7, is SQTIHQWPATLVQPVGSPLSLECTVEGTSNPNLYWYRQAAGRGLQLLFYSVGIGQISSEVPQNLSASRPQDRQFILSSKKLLLSDSGFYLCAWGRTGSYEQYFGPGTRLTVT.

The gene calls are TRBV5-4 and TRBJ2-2; possible D gene TRBD2, 7 bases. This CDR3 spans 14 amino acids. The germline V and J ends were trimmed by 1 base and 7 bases, with 11 bases remaining between them. The germline gives CDR1 SGHNT, CDR2 YYREEE (reference sequence). The CDR3 spells CASSLWGGGGELFF. DNA for the CDR3: TGTGCCAGCAGCTTGTGGGGGGGCGGCGGGGAGCTGTTTTTT.

V usage is TRBV6-1 and J usage is TRBJ1-5; D unresolved. There are 16 residues in the CDR3. From germline, CDR1 is MNHNS and CDR2 SASEGT. The germline V and J ends were trimmed by 1 base and 0 bases, with 10 bases remaining between them. CDR3 protein: CASSEEPGYSNQPQHF. In DNA, the CDR3 is TGTGCCAGCAGTGAAGAGCCAGGATATAGCAATCAGCCCCAGCATTTT.

The chain combines TRBV5-1 with TRBJ1-1; D perhaps matches TRBD1 (5 bases). The CDR3 spans 16 residues. Trimming cost V 0 bases and J 4 bases, with 16 bases left between them. Germline V CDR1 and CDR2: SGHRS, YFSETQ. This CDR3 is CASSLGSLTGGTEAFF. In DNA, the CDR3 is TGCGCCAGCAGCTTGGGTTCACTTACAGGCGGCACTGAAGCTTTCTTT. The whole variable domain, remainder taken from reference TRBV5-1 and TRBJ1-1, is KAGVTQTPRYLIKTRGQQVTLSCSPISGHRSVSWYQQTPGQGLQFLFEYFSETQRNKGNFPGRFSGRQFSNSRSEMNVSTLELGDSALYLCASSLGSLTGGTEAFFGQGTRLTVV.